This entry describes one T cell receptor (beta chain). Produced via immunoSEQ multiplex PCR; TCRdb's table is partial and in-frame only. Here the sample spans a few hundred thousand clones, nearly 85% being singletons. The entry originates in a study of blood T cell repertoires in COVID-19. Trimming stripped 3 bases from V and 2 bases from J, with 14 bases between. This CDR3 has 16 amino acids. Germline lookup yields CDR1 ENHRY and CDR2 SYGVKD. This chain links TRBV10-3 with TRBJ2-1; tentatively, D is TRBD1 (5 bases). Sequenced: peripheral blood. This sequence was found in a woman in her twenties or thirties with COVID-19, enrolled during active disease. CDR3 nucleotide sequence: TGTGCCATCAGTGATACCCCAGGGAAAACCTACAATGAGCAGTTCTTC. Its protein product is CAISDTPGKTYNEQFF.